The 21 T cell receptor beta chains below all came from one sample that was sequenced in a study of T cell repertoires in cytomegalovirus infection. For these receptors, no antigen is known. TCRdb re-analysed the reads in MiXCR, keeping a single row per CDR3 protein. The data show 250,000 to 400,000 distinct CDR3 sequences, approximately 25% seen once. Sequenced here: cultured PBMCs, sampled from culture after CMV antigen stimulation. These receptors were collected from a human donor in good health (CMV status not recorded). Some clones in this sample may be carry-over from other donors' samples.

In its sample, this clonotype was seen many times. A junction end diverges from the germline sequence, so it may reflect a read error. The rearrangement joins TRBV7-2 to TRBJ2-3; 12 positions agree with TRBD2. Germline CDR1 is SGHTA and CDR2 is FQGNSA. CDR3 length: 13 residues. CDR3 in amino acids: CAVTSGSTDTQYF. In DNA form, the CDR3 reads TGCGCGGTGACTAGCGGGAGTACAGATACGCAGTATTTT.

This clonotype was observed many times. The chain combines TRBV7-2 with TRBJ2-7; possibly TRBD1 for D (5 bases). With 3 bases removed from V and 4 bases from J, the gap between germline ends came to 13 bases. CDR1 SGHTA and CDR2 FQGNSA come from the germline V gene. The length of the CDR3 is 14 residues. CDR3 sequence reads: CASSFGATDYEQYF. In DNA, the CDR3 is TGTGCCAGCAGCTTTGGGGCCACGGATTACGAGCAGTACTTC.

V usage is TRBV6-1 and J usage is TRBJ2-5; D gene unclear. This CDR3 is 14 amino acids long. CDR1 MNHNS and CDR2 SASEGT come from the germline V gene. The germline V and J ends were trimmed by 6 bases and 5 bases, with 16 bases remaining between them. The chain's CDR3 is CASRGPDLLETQYF. In DNA form, the CDR3 reads TGTGCCAGCAGAGGGCCGGACCTCTTGGAGACCCAGTACTTC.

This chain joins TRBV7-2 and TRBJ1-4, with 9 bases aligning to TRBD1. J lost 5 bases, V lost 1 base, and 5 bases had no gene match. CDR1 and CDR2 (germline): SGHTA, FQGNSA. The CDR3 is 16 residues long. The CDR3 nucleotides read TGTGCCAGCAGCTTAGGGGGACAGGGATCGAATGAAAAACTGTTTTTT. Amino acid sequence: CASSLGGQGSNEKLFF.

This chain links TRBV15 with TRBJ2-1, with D tentatively TRBD2 (6 bases). V was clipped by 7 bases and J by 6 bases, with 13 bases between them. The CDR3 covers 13 residues. The germline V gene encodes CDR1 LNHNV and CDR2 YYDKDF (reference sequence). This CDR3 is CATKPDYTNEQFF. The CDR3 bases are TGTGCCACCAAACCGGACTACACCAATGAGCAGTTCTTC.

This clonotype has more than one count but fewer than ten. The chain combines TRBV7-2 with TRBJ1-4, with unresolved D. Germline loops: CDR1 SGHTA, CDR2 FQGNSA. The CDR3 has 15 residues. V was pared by 1 base and J by 2 bases, with 8 bases between. This chain's CDR3 is CASSLDVGTNEKLFF. The CDR3 bases are TGTGCCAGCAGCTTAGATGTGGGGACTAATGAAAAACTGTTTTTT.

This clonotype was counted a few times. The chain joins TRBV11-2 to TRBJ2-1; D is perhaps TRBD1 (5 bases). V lost 5 bases and J 8 bases, leaving 16 bases between the germline ends. This CDR3 contains 14 residues. Germline assignment: CDR1 SGHAT and CDR2 FQNNGV. The chain's CDR3 is CASSQSQGLDEQFF. The CDR3 coding sequence is TGTGCCAGCAGCCAGTCCCAGGGTCTCGATGAGCAGTTCTTC.

The rearrangement links TRBV20-1 to TRBJ2-3; D remains ambiguous. The CDR3 is 13 amino acids. Per the germline V gene, CDR1 is DFQATT and CDR2 is SNEGSKA (reference sequence). The germline V and J ends were trimmed by 7 bases and 0 bases, with 11 bases remaining between them. The CDR3 reads CSVPGPSTDTQYF. DNA for the CDR3: TGCAGTGTCCCGGGCCCTAGCACAGATACGCAGTATTTT.

The rearrangement uses TRBV7-2 and TRBJ2-2; the D gene could be TRBD1 or TRBD2 (5 bases each). The V gene's germline CDR1 is SGHTA and CDR2 FQGNSA. Trimming shortened V by 5 bases and J by 1 base, and 17 bases separated the two germline ends. There are 17 residues in the CDR3. CDR3 in amino acids: CASSTEFGTGNTGELFF. DNA of the CDR3: TGTGCCAGCAGCACCGAATTTGGGACCGGGAACACCGGGGAGCTGTTTTTT.

This clonotype was detected many times. This chain uses TRBV7-2 with TRBJ2-3; 11 positions agree with TRBD2. Germline lookup yields CDR1 SGHTA and CDR2 FQGNSA. The CDR3 is 17 residues long. The V and J ends lost 2 bases and 0 bases, in that order; junction bases with no gene match: 4. This CDR3 reads CASSLLLAGGSTDTQYF. CDR3 sequence (DNA): TGTGCCAGCAGCTTACTCCTAGCGGGAGGAAGCACAGATACGCAGTATTTT.

The gene calls are TRBV10-3 and TRBJ1-5, with D perhaps TRBD1 (5 bases). CDR3 length: 14 amino acids. The germline V gene encodes CDR1 ENHRY and CDR2 SYGVKD. V lost 8 bases to trimming and J lost 3 bases, with 14 bases between them. CDR3 DNA: TGTGCCATCGGAACAGGCGACGACAATCAGCCCCAGCATTTT. Protein sequence: CAIGTGDDNQPQHF.

The sample holds many counts of this clonotype. J is TRBJ2-7 and V is TRBV6-5; TRBD1 agrees at 8 bases. The CDR3 is 15 residues long. The germline gives CDR1 MNHEY, CDR2 SVGAGI. V gave up 0 bases and J gave up 2 bases; unmatched junction bases: 3. CDR3 sequence: CASSYSTGEAYEQYF. In DNA, the CDR3 is TGTGCCAGCAGTTACTCGACAGGGGAAGCCTACGAGCAGTACTTC.

This clonotype appeared a few times. The chain joins TRBV6-2 or TRBV6-3 to TRBJ1-5, with a weak D call TRBD1 (6 bases). Germline V lookup: CDR1 MNHEY, CDR2 SVGEGT. Between the trimmed V and J ends, which lost 5 bases and 1 base, there was a span of 15 bases. CDR3 size: 16 residues. CDR3 sequence: CASSTRDIGSNQPQHF. CDR3 nucleotides: TGTGCCAGCAGTACCCGGGACATTGGGAGCAATCAGCCCCAGCATTTT.

This clonotype turned up a few times. V gene TRBV28 combines with J gene TRBJ1-5; D is undetermined. The CDR3 contains 15 residues. V was pared by 7 bases and J by 3 bases, with 16 bases between. Per germline, CDR1 MDHEN and CDR2 SYDVKM. In nucleotides, the CDR3 is TGTGCCAGCAATCTCAGGTGGCAGCTCAATCAGCCCCAGCATTTT. This encodes CASNLRWQLNQPQHF.

This clonotype was recorded at least ten times. V usage is TRBV7-2 and J usage is TRBJ2-1; D is perhaps TRBD2 (6 bases). The germline V gene encodes CDR1 SGHTA and CDR2 FQGNSA. The CDR3 is 16 amino acids. V was shortened by 8 bases and J by 3 bases, with 20 bases between the two germline ends. CDR3 bases: TGTGCCAGCCCCGACGGGAACGGGAGATTCTACAATGAGCAGTTCTTC. Amino acids: CASPDGNGRFYNEQFF.

This clonotype has at least ten counts. Here the CDR3 DNA reads TGTGCCAGCAGCTTATTGGGGGACAGGGGTGACTACGAGCAGTACTTC. This gives the protein CASSLLGDRGDYEQYF. The chain recombines TRBV7-9 with TRBJ2-7; 10 bases map to TRBD1. Germline V CDR1 and CDR2: SEHNR, FQNEAQ (reference sequence). This CDR3 is built from 16 residues. V shed 2 bases, J shed 3 bases, and the junction held 7 bases outside the gene matches.

This chain links TRBV6-2 or TRBV6-3 with TRBJ2-4, with 7 nucleotides matching TRBD2. Germline V gives CDR1 MNHEY, CDR2 SVGEGT. CDR3 length equals 16 residues. V was clipped by 2 bases and J by 2 bases; unmatched bases: 6. CDR3 DNA: TGTGCCAGCAGTTACCCGCGGGAGCCGTCCAAAAACATTCAGTACTTC. Translation gives CASSYPREPSKNIQYF.

The J gene is TRBJ2-1, the V gene TRBV7-9; no reliable D call. The CDR3 totals 15 residues. CDR1 and CDR2 (germline): SEHNR, FQNEAQ (reference sequence). Between the trimmed V and J ends, which lost 4 bases and 7 bases, there was a span of 17 bases. The CDR3 coding sequence is TGTGCCAGCAGCTGGCCCTCTGGTCTGAGGAATGAGCAGTTCTTC. Translating gives CASSWPSGLRNEQFF.

The chain combines TRBV11-1 with TRBJ2-2; D might be TRBD1 (6 bases). Deletions cut 5 bases from V and 1 base from J, with 14 bases between. The CDR3 runs to 16 residues. CDR1 and CDR2 from the germline V gene are SGHAT and FQDESV (reference sequence). The CDR3: CASSPHPDRNTGELFF. In DNA form, the CDR3 reads TGTGCCAGCAGCCCGCACCCGGACAGGAACACCGGGGAGCTGTTTTTT.

The chain carries TRBV4-2 and TRBJ1-5; 9 bases match TRBD1. From germline, CDR1 is LGHNA and CDR2 YNFKEQ. Trimming removed 6 bases from V and 0 bases from J; junction bases left unmatched: 3. The CDR3 spans 15 residues. In DNA form, the CDR3 reads TGTGCCAGCAGGGACAGGGGCAGTAGCAATCAGCCCCAGCATTTT. Translated, it gives CASRDRGSSNQPQHF.

This clonotype was counted ten times or more. This rearrangement joins TRBV7-2 to TRBJ2-3, with 10 bases that match TRBD2. The CDR3 is 17 amino acids. From germline, CDR1 is SGHTA and CDR2 FQGNSA. With V trimmed by 2 bases and J by 2 bases, 7 bases remained unmatched. The CDR3 DNA follows: TGTGCCAGCAGCTTAAATTCACTAGCGGGATTCACAGATACGCAGTATTTT. Translated: CASSLNSLAGFTDTQYF.